This TCR beta chain came from a study of T cells after yellow fever vaccination. General observations from the study: Abundant bulk-derived clonotypes could contaminate FACS-sorted repertoires. Only a small proportion of the clonotypes turned up in both the CD4 and the CD8 compartments, likely arising from convergent recombination. Weaker, the secondary response had a peak occurring faster, on day 5 versus 15.

Worth noting for this clonotype: What it binds is unknown.

A process of 5'RACE template switching, which added a universal primer site and UMIs, was used to make TCR cDNA. MiXCR, applied by TCRdb to the 5' RACE reads, yields one record per CDR3 protein. The table has 150,000 to 200,000 distinct CDR3 sequences, roughly 6.4% seen once. CDR1 is SGHTA and CDR2 is FQGNSA in the germline V gene. V gave up 1 base and J gave up 0 bases, with 9 bases separating them. The CDR3 has 15 amino acids. This sequence was found in a man between 18 and 29 years old who received the YFV17D yellow fever vaccine. This sequence joins TRBV7-2 and TRBJ2-5; D call uncertain. The sequences come from CD4+ T cells sorted from PBMCs, collected on the day of the first yellow fever vaccination. The CDR3 reads CASSLGGWDQETQYF. CDR3 nucleotides: TGTGCCAGCAGCTTAGGGGGTTGGGACCAAGAGACCCAGTACTTC.